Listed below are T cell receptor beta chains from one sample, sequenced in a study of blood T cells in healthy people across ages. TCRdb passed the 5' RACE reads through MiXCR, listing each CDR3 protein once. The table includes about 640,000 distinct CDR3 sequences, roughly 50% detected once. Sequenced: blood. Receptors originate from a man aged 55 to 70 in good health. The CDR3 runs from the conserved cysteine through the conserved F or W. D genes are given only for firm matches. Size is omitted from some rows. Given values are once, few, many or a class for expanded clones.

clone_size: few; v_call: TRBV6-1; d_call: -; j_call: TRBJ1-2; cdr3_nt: TGTGCCAGCAGTGATAAATCTGGCTACACCTTC; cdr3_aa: CASSDKSGYTF
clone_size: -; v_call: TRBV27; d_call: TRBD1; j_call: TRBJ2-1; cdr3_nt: TGTGCCAGCAGTTTAAGAGGGGACAGGGGAGGTGAGCAGTTCTTC; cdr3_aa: CASSLRGDRGGEQFF
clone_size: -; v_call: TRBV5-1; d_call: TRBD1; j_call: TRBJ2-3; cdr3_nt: TGCGCCAGCAGCTTGTGGTCAGGGGGAGATACGCAGTATTTT; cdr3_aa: CASSLWSGGDTQYF
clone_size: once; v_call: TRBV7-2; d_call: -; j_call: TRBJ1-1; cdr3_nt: TGTGCCAGCAGCGTAGGGGCACAGGGCACTGAAGCTTTCTTT; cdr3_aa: CASSVGAQGTEAFF
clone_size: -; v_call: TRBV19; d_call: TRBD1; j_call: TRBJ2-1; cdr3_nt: TGTGCCAGTAGTACCGAACAGGGGACTGAGCAGTTCTTC; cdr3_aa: CASSTEQGTEQFF
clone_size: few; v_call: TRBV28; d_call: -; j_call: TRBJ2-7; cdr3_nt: TGTGCCAGCAGTTTGGGGGGCAGCGAGCAGTACTTC; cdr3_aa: CASSLGGSEQYF
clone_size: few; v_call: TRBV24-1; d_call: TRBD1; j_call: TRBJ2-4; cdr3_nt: TGTGCCACCAGTCCAGGGGGCGGATGGGCCAAAAACATTCAGTACTTC; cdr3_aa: CATSPGGGWAKNIQYF
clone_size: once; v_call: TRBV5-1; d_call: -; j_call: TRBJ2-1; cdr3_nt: TGCGCCAGCAGCTTGGGTGCGGACAATGAGCAGTTCTTC; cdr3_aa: CASSLGADNEQFF
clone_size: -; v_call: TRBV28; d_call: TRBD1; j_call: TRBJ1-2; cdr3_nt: TGTGCCAGCAGTCTACCGGGACAGTCCTATGGCTACACCTTC; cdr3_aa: CASSLPGQSYGYTF
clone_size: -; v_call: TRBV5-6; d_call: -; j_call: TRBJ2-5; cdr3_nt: TGTGCCAGCAGCTTGTGGGGGATTCAAGAGACCCAGTACTTC; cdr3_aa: CASSLWGIQETQYF
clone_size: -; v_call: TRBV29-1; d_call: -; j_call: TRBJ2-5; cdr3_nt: TGCAGCGTTGCACCTTTCTGGTCACAAGAGACCCAGTACTTC; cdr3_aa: CSVAPFWSQETQYF
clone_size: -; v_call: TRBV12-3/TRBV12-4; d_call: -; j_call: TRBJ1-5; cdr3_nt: TGTGCCAGCAGTTTTCCCTCACGCGCAGGCGGATATAGCAATCGGCCCCAGCATTTT; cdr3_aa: CASSFPSRAGGYSNRPQHF
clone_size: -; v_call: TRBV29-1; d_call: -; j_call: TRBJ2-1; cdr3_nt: TGCAGCGGGAAGAGCTCCTACAATGAGCAGTTCTTC; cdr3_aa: CSGKSSYNEQFF
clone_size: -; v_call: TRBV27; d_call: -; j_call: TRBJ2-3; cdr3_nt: TGTGCCAGCCACCGGTCGGGCACAGATACGCAGTATTTT; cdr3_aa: CASHRSGTDTQYF
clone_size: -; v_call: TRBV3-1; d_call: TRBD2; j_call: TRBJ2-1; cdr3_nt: TGTGCCAGCAGCCAAGATGGGCGGGGGGGCGATGAGCAGTTCTTC; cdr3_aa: CASSQDGRGGDEQFF
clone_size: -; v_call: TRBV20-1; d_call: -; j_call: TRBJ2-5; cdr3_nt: TGCAGTGCCAGAGACAGCAGGACCGAAGAGACCCAGTACTTC; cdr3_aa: CSARDSRTEETQYF
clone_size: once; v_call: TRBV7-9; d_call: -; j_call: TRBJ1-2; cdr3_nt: TGTGCCAGCAGCTCCCTGACAGTGGGCTATGGCTACACCTTC; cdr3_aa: CASSSLTVGYGYTF
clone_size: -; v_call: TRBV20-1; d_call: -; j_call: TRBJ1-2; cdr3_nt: TGCAGTGCTAGAAGACAGTCTCGGGAGAGCCTCTACTATGGCTACACCTTC; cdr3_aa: CSARRQSRESLYYGYTF
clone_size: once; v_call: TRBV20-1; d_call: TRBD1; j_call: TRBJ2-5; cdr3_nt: TGCAGTGTTGACAGGGGTGTCCAAGAGACCCAGTACTTC; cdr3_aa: CSVDRGVQETQYF
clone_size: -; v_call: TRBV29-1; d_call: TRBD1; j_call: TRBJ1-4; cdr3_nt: TGCAGCGTTGCAGACAGGGCAACTAATGAAAAACTGTTTTTT; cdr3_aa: CSVADRATNEKLFF
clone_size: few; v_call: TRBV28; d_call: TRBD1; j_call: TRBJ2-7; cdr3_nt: TGTGCCAGCAGTGCGTCGACAGGGGGCTACGAGCAGTACTTC; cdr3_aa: CASSASTGGYEQYF
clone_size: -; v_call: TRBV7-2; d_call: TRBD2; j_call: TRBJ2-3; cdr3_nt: TGTGCCAGCAGCCGTCCCGGGACTAGCGGGGGAGATACGCAGTATTTT; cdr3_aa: CASSRPGTSGGDTQYF
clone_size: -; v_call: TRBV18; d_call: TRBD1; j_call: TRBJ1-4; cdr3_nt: TGTGCCAGCTCACCTAGGACAGGGCGAGAGGAAAAACTGTTTTTT; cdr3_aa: CASSPRTGREEKLFF
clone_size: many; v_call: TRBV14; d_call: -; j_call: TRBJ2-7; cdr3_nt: TGTGCCAGCAGCCCCAATGAGGCAGTTCCCTACGAGCAGTACTTC; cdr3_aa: CASSPNEAVPYEQYF
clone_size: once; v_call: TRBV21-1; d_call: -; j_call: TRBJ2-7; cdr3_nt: TGTGTCAGCAGCAAAGGCTGGACAGTTAAGAGTGAGTACTTC; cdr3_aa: CVSSKGWTVKSEYF
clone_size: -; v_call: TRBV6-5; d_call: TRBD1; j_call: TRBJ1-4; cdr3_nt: TGTGCCAGCAGTTTTTTTCCAGGACAGGGGGGAGAAAAACTGTTTTTT; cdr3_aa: CASSFFPGQGGEKLFF
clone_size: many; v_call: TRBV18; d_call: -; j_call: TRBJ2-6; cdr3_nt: TGTGCCAGCTCACCGGCAAGGTCCGGGGCCAACGTCCTGACTTTC; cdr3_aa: CASSPARSGANVLTF
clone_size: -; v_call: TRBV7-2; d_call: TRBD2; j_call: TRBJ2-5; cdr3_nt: TGTGCCAGCAGCCCCCAGGCGGGGGGGCAGGAGACCCAGTACTTC; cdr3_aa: CASSPQAGGQETQYF
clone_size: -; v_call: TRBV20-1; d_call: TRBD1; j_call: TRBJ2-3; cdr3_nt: TGCAGTGCTCGACGACAGGGAAGGACAGATACGCAGTATTTT; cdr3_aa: CSARRQGRTDTQYF
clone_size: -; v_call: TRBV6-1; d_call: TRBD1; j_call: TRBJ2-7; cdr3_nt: TGTGCCAGCAGCGAAGCGAGGACAGGGTCGGCCGAGCAGTACTTC; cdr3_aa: CASSEARTGSAEQYF
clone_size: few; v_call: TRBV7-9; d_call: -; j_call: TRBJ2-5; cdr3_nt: TGTGCCAGCAGCCCGGATGCGTATAAAGGGGCCAGGGAGACCCAGTACTTC; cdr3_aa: CASSPDAYKGARETQYF
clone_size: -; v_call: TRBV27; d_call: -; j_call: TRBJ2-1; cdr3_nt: TGTGCCAGCAGGGGCGACCCGAATGAGCAGTTCTTC; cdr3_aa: CASRGDPNEQFF
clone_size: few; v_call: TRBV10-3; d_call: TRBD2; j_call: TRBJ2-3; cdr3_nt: TGTGCCATCAGTGCCCCTAGCGGGGGCACAGATACGCAGTATTTT; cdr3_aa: CAISAPSGGTDTQYF
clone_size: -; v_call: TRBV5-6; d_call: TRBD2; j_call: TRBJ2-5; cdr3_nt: TGTGCCAGCAACCGGGACTATCAAGAGACCCAGTACTTC; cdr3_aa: CASNRDYQETQYF
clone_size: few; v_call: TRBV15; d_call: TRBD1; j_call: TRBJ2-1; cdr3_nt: TGTGCCACCAGCAGCCGGACAGGACACAATGAGCAGTTCTTC; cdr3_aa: CATSSRTGHNEQFF
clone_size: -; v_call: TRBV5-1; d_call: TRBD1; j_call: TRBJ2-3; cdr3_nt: TGCGCCAGCAGCCTAGGACAGGGGGACGATACGCAGTATTTT; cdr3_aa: CASSLGQGDDTQYF
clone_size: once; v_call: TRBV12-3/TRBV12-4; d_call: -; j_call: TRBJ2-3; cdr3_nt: TGTGCCAGCAGCCTGACGGGGGAACTCCATACGCAGTATTTT; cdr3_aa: CASSLTGELHTQYF
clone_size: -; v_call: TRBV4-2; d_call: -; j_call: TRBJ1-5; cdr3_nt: TGTGCCAGCAGCCAAGATAGGGCAGGTTTTCAGCCCCAGCATTTT; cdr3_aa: CASSQDRAGFQPQHF
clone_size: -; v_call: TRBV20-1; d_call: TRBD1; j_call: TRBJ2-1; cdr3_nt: TGCAGTGCGATCGGACAGGGGACTGGGGGGTACAATGAGCAGTTCTTC; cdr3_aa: CSAIGQGTGGYNEQFF
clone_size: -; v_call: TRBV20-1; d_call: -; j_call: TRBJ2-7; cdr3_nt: TGCAGTGCTAGATCCGTGAGCTACGAGCAGTACTTC; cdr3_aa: CSARSVSYEQYF
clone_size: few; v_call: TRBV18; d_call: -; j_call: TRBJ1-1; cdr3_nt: TGTGCCAGCTCATCGGGACGGAGGAACACTGAAGCTTTCTTT; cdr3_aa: CASSSGRRNTEAFF
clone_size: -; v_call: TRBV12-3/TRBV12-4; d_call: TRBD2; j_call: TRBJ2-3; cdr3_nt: TGTGCCAGCAGTTTACTAGCGGGGATAGGCACAGATACGCAGTATTTT; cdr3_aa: CASSLLAGIGTDTQYF
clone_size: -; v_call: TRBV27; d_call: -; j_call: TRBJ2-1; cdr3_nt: TGTGCCAGCAGTTTCTCCCCCGGAGGGGATGAGCAGTTCTTC; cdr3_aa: CASSFSPGGDEQFF
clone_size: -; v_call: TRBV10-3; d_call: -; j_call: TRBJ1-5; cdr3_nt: TGTGCCATCAGAGGAGGGGCCGGGCAGCCCCAGCATTTT; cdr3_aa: CAIRGGAGQPQHF
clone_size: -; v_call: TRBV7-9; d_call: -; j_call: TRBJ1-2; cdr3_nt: TGTGCCAGCAGCGTAGTGGGGGCTGACTATGGCTACACCTTC; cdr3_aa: CASSVVGADYGYTF
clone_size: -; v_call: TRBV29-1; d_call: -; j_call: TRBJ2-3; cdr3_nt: TGCAGCGTTGGGCAGGGGAGAAGCACAGATACGCAGTATTTT; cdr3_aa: CSVGQGRSTDTQYF
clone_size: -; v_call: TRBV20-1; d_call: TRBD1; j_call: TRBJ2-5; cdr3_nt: TGCAGTGCTAGAGACGGCGGACAGGGGGCTTATGAGACCCAGTACTTC; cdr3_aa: CSARDGGQGAYETQYF
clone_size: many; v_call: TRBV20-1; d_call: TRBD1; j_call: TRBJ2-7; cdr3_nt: TGCAGTGCTAGAGATCCGTCACGACAGGGGACGTACTTC; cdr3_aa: CSARDPSRQGTYF
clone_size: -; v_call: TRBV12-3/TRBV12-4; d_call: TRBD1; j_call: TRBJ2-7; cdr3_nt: TGTGCCAGCAGTACCGGGACAGGGATCTCCGAGCAGTACTTC; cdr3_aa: CASSTGTGISEQYF
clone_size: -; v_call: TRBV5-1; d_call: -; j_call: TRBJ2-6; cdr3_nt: TGCGCCAGCAGCCCCATGACCGCCTCTGGGGCCAACGTCCTGACTTTC; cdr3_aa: CASSPMTASGANVLTF
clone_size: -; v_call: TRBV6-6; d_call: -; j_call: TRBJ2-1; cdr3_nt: TGTGCCAGCACCCGGAGGCAGCACGACTACAATGAGCAGTTCTTC; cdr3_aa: CASTRRQHDYNEQFF
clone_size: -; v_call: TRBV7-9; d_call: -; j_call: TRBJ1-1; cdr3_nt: TGTGCCAGCAGCTCCAGAGCCGGGACAACGAACACTGAAGCTTTCTTT; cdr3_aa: CASSSRAGTTNTEAFF
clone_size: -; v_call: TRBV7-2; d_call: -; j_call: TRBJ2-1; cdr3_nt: TGTGCCAGCAGCTTAGAATGGGGTGAGCAGTTCTTC; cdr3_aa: CASSLEWGEQFF
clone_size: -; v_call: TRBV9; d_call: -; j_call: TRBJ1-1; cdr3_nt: TGTGCCAGCAGCGTAGAGGGCCAGAACACTGAAGCTTTCTTT; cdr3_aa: CASSVEGQNTEAFF
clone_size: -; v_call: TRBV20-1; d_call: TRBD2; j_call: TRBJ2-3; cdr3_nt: TGCAGTGCCAGGGCGGGAGGGAACACAGATACGCAGTATTTT; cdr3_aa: CSARAGGNTDTQYF
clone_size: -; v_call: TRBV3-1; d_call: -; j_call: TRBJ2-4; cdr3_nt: TGTGCCAGCAGCCATCCCGGGGCTAGCCGCAAAAACAGTCAGTACTTC; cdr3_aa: CASSHPGASRKNSQYF
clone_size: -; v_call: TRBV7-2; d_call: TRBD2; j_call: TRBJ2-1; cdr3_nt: TGTGCCAGCAGCTCCGCCGGGACTAGCGGTAGGAATGAGCAGTTCTTC; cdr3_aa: CASSSAGTSGRNEQFF